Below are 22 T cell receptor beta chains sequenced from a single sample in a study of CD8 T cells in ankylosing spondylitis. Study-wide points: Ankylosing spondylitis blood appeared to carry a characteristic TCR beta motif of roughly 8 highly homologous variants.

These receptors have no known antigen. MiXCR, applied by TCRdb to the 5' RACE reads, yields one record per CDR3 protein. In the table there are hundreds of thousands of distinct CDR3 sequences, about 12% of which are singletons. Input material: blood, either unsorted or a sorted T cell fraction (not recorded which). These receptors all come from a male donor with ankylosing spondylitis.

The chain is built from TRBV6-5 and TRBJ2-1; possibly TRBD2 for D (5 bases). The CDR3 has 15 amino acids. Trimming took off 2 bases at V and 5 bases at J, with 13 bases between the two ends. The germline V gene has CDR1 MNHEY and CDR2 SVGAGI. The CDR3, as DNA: TGTGCCAGCAGTTACGTAGAGGGCCTAAACAATGAGCAGTTCTTC. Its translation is CASSYVEGLNNEQFF.

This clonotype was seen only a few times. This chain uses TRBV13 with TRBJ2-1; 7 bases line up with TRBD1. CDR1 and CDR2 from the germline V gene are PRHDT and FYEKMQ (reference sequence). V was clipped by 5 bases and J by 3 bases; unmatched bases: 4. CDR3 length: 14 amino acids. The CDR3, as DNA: TGTGCCAGCAGCCCACAGGGGAACTACAATGAGCAGTTCTTC. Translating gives CASSPQGNYNEQFF.

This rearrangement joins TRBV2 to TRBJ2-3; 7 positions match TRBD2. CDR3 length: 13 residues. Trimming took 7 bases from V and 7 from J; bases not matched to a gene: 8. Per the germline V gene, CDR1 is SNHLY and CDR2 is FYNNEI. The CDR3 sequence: CASTSLGRNTQYF. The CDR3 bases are TGTGCCAGCACCTCCCTCGGGAGGAATACGCAGTATTTT.

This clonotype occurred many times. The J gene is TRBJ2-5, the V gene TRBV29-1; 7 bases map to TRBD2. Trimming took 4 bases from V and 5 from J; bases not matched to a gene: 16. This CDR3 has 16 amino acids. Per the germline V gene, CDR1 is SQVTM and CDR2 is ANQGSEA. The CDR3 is CSVGGGGLRSGETQYF. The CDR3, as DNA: TGCAGCGTTGGGGGCGGGGGTCTAAGAAGTGGGGAGACCCAGTACTTC.

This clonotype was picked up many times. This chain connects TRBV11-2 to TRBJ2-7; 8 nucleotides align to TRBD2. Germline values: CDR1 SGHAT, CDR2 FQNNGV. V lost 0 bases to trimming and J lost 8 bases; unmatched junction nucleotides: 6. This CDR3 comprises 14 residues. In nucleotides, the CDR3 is TGTGCCAGCAGCTTAGATCTAAGCGGGAGAAAGCAGTACTTC. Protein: CASSLDLSGRKQYF.

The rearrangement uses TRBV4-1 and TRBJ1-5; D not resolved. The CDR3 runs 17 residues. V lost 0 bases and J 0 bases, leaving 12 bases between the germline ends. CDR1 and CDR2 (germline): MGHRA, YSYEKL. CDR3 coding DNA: TGCGCCAGCAGCCAAGATGGCCTTCGAGATAGCAATCAGCCCCAGCATTTT. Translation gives CASSQDGLRDSNQPQHF.

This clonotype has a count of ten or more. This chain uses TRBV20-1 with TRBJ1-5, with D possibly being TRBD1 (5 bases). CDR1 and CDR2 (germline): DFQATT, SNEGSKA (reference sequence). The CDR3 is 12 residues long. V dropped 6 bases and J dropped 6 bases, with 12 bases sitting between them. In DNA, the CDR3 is TGCAGTGCAGAGGAGGGGAGTCAGCCCCAGCATTTT. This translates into CSAEEGSQPQHF.

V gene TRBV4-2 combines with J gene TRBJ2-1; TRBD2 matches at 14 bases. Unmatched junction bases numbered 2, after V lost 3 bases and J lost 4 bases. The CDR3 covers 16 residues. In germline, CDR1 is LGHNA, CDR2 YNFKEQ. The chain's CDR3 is CASSQGTSGRYNEQFF. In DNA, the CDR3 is TGTGCCAGCAGCCAGGGGACTAGCGGGAGATACAATGAGCAGTTCTTC.

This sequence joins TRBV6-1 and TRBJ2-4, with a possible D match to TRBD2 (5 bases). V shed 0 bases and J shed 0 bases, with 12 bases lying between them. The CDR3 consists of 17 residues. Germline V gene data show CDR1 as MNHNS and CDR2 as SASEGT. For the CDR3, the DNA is TGTGCCAGCAGTGAAGCGAGCGGAATGATAGCCAAAAACATTCAGTACTTC. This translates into CASSEASGMIAKNIQYF.

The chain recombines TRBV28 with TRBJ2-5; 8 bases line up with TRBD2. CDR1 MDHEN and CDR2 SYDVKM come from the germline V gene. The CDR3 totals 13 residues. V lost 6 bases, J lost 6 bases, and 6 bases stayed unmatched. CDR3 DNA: TGTGCCAGCAGCCCCGGGAGGGCTAAGACCCAGTACTTC. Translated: CASSPGRAKTQYF. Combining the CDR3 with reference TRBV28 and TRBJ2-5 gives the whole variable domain DVKVTQSSRYLVKRTGEKVFLECVQDMDHENMFWYRQDPGLGLRLIYFSYDVKMKEKGDIPEGYSVSREKKERFSLILESASTNQTSMYLCASSPGRAKTQYFGPGTRLLVL.

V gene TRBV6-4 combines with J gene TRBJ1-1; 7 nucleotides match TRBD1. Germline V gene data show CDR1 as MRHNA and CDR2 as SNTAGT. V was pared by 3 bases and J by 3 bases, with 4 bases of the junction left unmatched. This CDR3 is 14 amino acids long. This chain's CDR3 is CASSEQGRDTEAFF. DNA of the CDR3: TGTGCCAGCAGTGAACAGGGGCGGGACACTGAAGCTTTCTTT.

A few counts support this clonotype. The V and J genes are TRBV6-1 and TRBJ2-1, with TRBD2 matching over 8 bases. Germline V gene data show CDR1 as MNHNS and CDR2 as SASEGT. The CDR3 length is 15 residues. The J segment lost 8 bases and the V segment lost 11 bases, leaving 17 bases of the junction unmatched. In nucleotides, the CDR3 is TGTGCCTCGAAGGGCGGGACTAGACCAGGGGATGAGCAGTTCTTC. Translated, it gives CASKGGTRPGDEQFF.

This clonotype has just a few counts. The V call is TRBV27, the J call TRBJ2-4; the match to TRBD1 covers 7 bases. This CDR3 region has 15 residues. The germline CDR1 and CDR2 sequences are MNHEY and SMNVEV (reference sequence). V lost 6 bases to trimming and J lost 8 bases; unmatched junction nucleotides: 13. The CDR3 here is CASRGTAALEYIQYF. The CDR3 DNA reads TGTGCCAGCAGGGGGACAGCCGCACTAGAGTACATTCAGTACTTC.

CDR3 amino acids: CASSMLLAGLNEQFF. In nucleotides, the CDR3 is TGTGCCAGTAGTATGCTACTAGCGGGACTCAATGAGCAGTTCTTC. The chain joins TRBV19 to TRBJ2-1; 10 bases align to TRBD2. This CDR3 spans 15 amino acids. CDR1 and CDR2 from the germline V gene are LNHDA and SQIVND (reference sequence). The ends lost 3 bases at V and 6 bases at J; junction bases unmatched: 5.

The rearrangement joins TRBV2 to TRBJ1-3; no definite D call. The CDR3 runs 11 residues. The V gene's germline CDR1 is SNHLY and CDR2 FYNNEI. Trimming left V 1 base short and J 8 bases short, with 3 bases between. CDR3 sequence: CASSEEHTIYF. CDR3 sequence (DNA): TGTGCCAGCAGTGAAGAGCACACCATATATTTT.

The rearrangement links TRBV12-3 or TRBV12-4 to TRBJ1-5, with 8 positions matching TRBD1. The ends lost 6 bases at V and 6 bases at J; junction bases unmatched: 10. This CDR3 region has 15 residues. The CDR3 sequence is CASSVTGDGRQPQHF. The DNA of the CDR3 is TGTGCCAGCAGCGTGACAGGGGACGGGCGTCAGCCCCAGCATTTT.

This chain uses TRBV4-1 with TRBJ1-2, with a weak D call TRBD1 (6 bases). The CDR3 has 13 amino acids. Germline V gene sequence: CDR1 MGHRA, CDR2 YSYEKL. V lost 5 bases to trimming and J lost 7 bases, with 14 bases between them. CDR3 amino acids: CASSSGDIRGYTF. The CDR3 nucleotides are TGCGCCAGCAGCTCTGGGGACATTCGTGGCTACACCTTC.

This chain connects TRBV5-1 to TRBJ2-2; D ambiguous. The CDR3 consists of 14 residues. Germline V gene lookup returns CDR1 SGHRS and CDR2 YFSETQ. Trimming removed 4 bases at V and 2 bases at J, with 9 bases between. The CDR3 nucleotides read TGCGCCAGCAGCCAGGACCCAAACACCGGGGAGCTGTTTTTT. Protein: CASSQDPNTGELFF.

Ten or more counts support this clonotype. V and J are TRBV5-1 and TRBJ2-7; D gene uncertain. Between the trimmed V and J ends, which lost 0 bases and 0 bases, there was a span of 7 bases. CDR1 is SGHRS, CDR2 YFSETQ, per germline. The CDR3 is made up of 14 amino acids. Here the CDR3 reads CASSLVIDSYEQYF. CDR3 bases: TGCGCCAGCAGCTTGGTCATTGACTCCTACGAGCAGTACTTC. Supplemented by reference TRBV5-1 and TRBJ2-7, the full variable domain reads KAGVTQTPRYLIKTRGQQVTLSCSPISGHRSVSWYQQTPGQGLQFLFEYFSETQRNKGNFPGRFSGRQFSNSRSEMNVSTLELGDSALYLCASSLVIDSYEQYFGPGTRLTVT.

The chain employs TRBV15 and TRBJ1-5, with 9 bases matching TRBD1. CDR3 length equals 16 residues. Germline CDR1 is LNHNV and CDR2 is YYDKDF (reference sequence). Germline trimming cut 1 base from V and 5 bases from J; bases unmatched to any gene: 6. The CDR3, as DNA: TGTGCCACCAGCAGAGTCGGACAGGGGAGGGATCAGCCCCAGCATTTT. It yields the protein CATSRVGQGRDQPQHF.

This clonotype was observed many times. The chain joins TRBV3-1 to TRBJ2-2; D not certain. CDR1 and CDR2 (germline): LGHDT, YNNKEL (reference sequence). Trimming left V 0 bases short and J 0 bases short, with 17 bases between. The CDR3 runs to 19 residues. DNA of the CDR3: TGTGCCAGCAGCCAAGATATGGGTTTCTATACCCCGAACACCGGGGAGCTGTTTTTT. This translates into CASSQDMGFYTPNTGELFF.

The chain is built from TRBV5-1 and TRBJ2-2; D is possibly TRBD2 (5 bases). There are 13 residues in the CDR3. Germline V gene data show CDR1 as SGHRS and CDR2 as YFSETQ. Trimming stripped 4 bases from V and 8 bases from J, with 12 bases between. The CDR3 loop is CASSPRPGGELFF. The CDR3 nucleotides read TGCGCCAGCAGCCCCCGGCCGGGGGGGGAGCTGTTTTTT. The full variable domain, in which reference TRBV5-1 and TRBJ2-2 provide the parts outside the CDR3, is KAGVTQTPRYLIKTRGQQVTLSCSPISGHRSVSWYQQTPGQGLQFLFEYFSETQRNKGNFPGRFSGRQFSNSRSEMNVSTLELGDSALYLCASSPRPGGELFFGEGSRLTVL.